This T cell receptor beta chain emerged from a study of T cells in women clearing cervical HPV infection. General study points: CIN3+ cases had significantly higher TCR richness than controls; evenness did not differ.

All donors had a single incident cervical HPV16 infection, not prevalent. CDR3 length: 15 amino acids. Germline CDR1 reads SGHRS; CDR2 reads YFSETQ. TCR beta CDR3 amplified by multiplex PCR from approximately 1,300 ng genomic DNA. Data came from immunoSEQ multiplex PCR; TCRdb stores just in-frame clones and leaves some out. The table lists 15,000 to 20,000 clones. Remarks on this clone: The antigen is unknown. The read ends 3 residues early relative to the CDR3; the germline J gene fills the gap.

The origin of this receptor is a woman aged 18 to 75 with a cervical HPV16 infection that either progressed to CIN3+ or cleared (not recorded which). The genes are TRBV5-1 and TRBJ2-4, with 11 bases identical to TRBD2. Sequencing input: blood buffy coat. The CDR3 sequence is CASSLVLAGEETQYF. The sequenced part of the CDR3 DNA is TGCGCCAGCAGCTTGGTACTAGCGGGGGAAGAGACT.